What follows are 21 T cell receptor beta chains derived from one specimen sequenced in a study of cytomegalovirus exposure and HLA in healthy donors. A multiplex PCR was run with 60 Vbeta primers and 13 Jbeta primers. Repertoires were generated with immunoSEQ multiplex PCR, while TCRdb's copy carries only in-frame clones and drops some. The sample contains under 200,000 clones, under 80% of which appear only once. The source material was PBMCs. The receptor source for this set is a female donor in good health and CMV-seronegative.

The chain is built from TRBV7-2 and TRBJ1-5; unclear D gene. The CDR3 is 13 amino acids. Germline V gene data show CDR1 as SGHTA and CDR2 as FQGNSA. Trimming cost V 1 base and J 8 bases, with 9 bases left between them. CDR3 sequence (DNA): TGTGCCAGCAGCTTAGAGAGGGTGGAGCCCCAGCATTTT. As protein: CASSLERVEPQHF.

This clone was recorded once. This sequence joins TRBV18 and TRBJ2-1; 15 bases map to TRBD2. From germline, CDR1 is KGHSH and CDR2 LQKENI. The V and J ends lost 3 bases and 6 bases, in that order; junction bases with no gene match: 3. CDR3 size: 16 residues. The chain's CDR3 is CASSPWTSGGVNEQFF. CDR3 coding DNA: TGTGCCAGCTCACCTTGGACTAGCGGGGGGGTCAATGAGCAGTTCTTC.

This chain connects TRBV28 to TRBJ1-5, with D hard to call. CDR3 length: 15 amino acids. Looked up from germline, CDR1 is MDHEN and CDR2 is SYDVKM. V lost 3 bases and J 3 bases, leaving 12 bases between the germline ends. DNA of the CDR3: TGTGCCAGCAGTTTTGAGGAACATTTCAATCAGCCCCAGCATTTT. It encodes CASSFEEHFNQPQHF.

CDR3 residues: CASSPGDRGLYEQYF. The CDR3 DNA reads as TGTGCCAGCAGTCCAGGGGACAGGGGGTTGTACGAGCAGTACTTC. This chain links TRBV27 with TRBJ2-5; TRBD1 agrees at 11 bases. The DNA end lines up better with TRBJ2-7; the J call may be wrong. CDR1 MNHEY and CDR2 SMNVEV come from the germline V gene (reference sequence). CDR3 length: 15 residues.

The chain couples TRBV4-1 to TRBJ2-3, with TRBD2 matching 9 bases. Trimming cost V 0 bases and J 5 bases; bases outside gene matches: 9. The V gene's germline CDR1 is MGHRA and CDR2 YSYEKL. This CDR3 comprises 17 residues. In DNA, the CDR3 is TGCGCCAGCAGCCAAGATCTTGGCGGGGGGGCGAAAGATACGCAGTATTTT. It encodes CASSQDLGGGAKDTQYF.

The chain recombines TRBV18 with TRBJ1-1; TRBD1 aligns across 7 bases. The V and J ends lost 2 bases and 4 bases, in that order; junction bases with no gene match: 4. CDR1 is KGHSH and CDR2 is LQKENI in the germline V gene. The CDR3 loop spans 14 amino acids. The CDR3 here is CASSPIQGITEAFF. The CDR3 nucleotides are TGTGCCAGCTCACCAATACAGGGGATCACTGAAGCTTTCTTT.

This chain joins TRBV6-5 and TRBJ2-3, with 7 nucleotides matching TRBD1. V lost 8 bases to trimming and J lost 3 bases; unmatched junction nucleotides: 5. This CDR3 has 13 residues. CDR1 is MNHEY and CDR2 is SVGAGI in the germline V gene. CDR3 amino acids: CASRDRITDTQYF. The CDR3 bases are TGTGCCAGCCGGGACAGAATAACAGATACGCAGTATTTT.

The DNA for the CDR3 is TGTGCCAGCGGCGACGGACTAGCGGGCAATGAGCAGTTCTTC. The encoded protein is CASGDGLAGNEQFF. The genes are TRBV4-2 and TRBJ2-1; 11 bases line up with TRBD2. Germline CDR1 is LGHNA and CDR2 is YNFKEQ. The CDR3 loop spans 14 amino acids. The ends lost 8 bases at V and 6 bases at J; junction bases unmatched: 6.

The chain employs TRBV9 and TRBJ2-2, with D tentatively TRBD1 (6 bases). Germline V gene lookup returns CDR1 SGDLS and CDR2 YYNGEE. Trimming took off 4 bases at V and 5 bases at J, with 9 bases between the two ends. This CDR3 spans 13 amino acids. The CDR3 reads CASSIRGTGELFF. The CDR3 DNA follows: TGTGCCAGCAGCATCAGGGGTACCGGGGAGCTGTTTTTT.

This clone occurred a few times. The J gene is TRBJ1-1, the V gene TRBV13, with D perhaps matching TRBD1 (6 bases). Looked up from germline, CDR1 is PRHDT and CDR2 is FYEKMQ (reference sequence). Deletions cut 4 bases from V and 4 bases from J, with 16 bases between. The CDR3 is 15 residues long. The chain's CDR3 is CASSSWADRSTEAFF. For the CDR3, the DNA is TGTGCCAGCAGCTCGTGGGCAGACAGGAGCACTGAAGCTTTCTTT.

The chain joins TRBV6-1 to TRBJ2-7, with TRBD2 identical over 8 bases. V gave up 5 bases and J gave up 5 bases; unmatched junction bases: 11. The germline CDR1 and CDR2 sequences are MNHNS and SASEGT. The CDR3 length is 15 residues. CDR3 DNA sequence: TGTGCCAGCAGTCCGGGGGGGCCCCTGCGTGACGAGCAGTACTTC. Translated: CASSPGGPLRDEQYF.

This clone was seen a handful of times. This sequence joins TRBV15 and TRBJ2-7; TRBD2 agrees at 12 bases. With 2 bases clipped from V and 5 bases from J, the junction kept 13 bases outside the gene matches. The CDR3 extends over 18 amino acids. The germline gives CDR1 LNHNV, CDR2 YYDKDF (reference sequence). For the CDR3, the DNA is TGTGCCACCAGCAGACCGGGCCGACTAGCGGGGGAAGTCCACGAGCAGTACTTC. Translating it yields CATSRPGRLAGEVHEQYF.

As DNA, the CDR3 is TGTGCCAGCAGCCCCGGGACTTTGGAGCATGAGCAGTTCTTC. Translation gives CASSPGTLEHEQFF. The rearrangement links TRBV13 to TRBJ2-1; D perhaps matches TRBD2 (6 bases). CDR3 length: 14 residues. Per the germline V gene, CDR1 is PRHDT and CDR2 is FYEKMQ (reference sequence). Deletions cut 5 bases from V and 8 bases from J, with 16 bases between.

This clone was counted between two and nine times. The rearrangement uses TRBV5-4 and TRBJ2-1, with D possibly matching TRBD2 (5 bases). V gave up 2 bases and J gave up 0 bases, with 12 bases separating them. Germline V gene sequence: CDR1 SGHNT, CDR2 YYREEE (reference sequence). This CDR3 is 16 amino acids long. CDR3 sequence: CASSFPPGSSYNEQFF. In DNA form, the CDR3 reads TGTGCCAGCAGCTTCCCCCCGGGAAGCTCCTACAATGAGCAGTTCTTC. Complete variable domain (other parts from reference TRBV5-4 and TRBJ2-1): ETGVTQSPTHLIKTRGQQVTLRCSSQSGHNTVSWYQQALGQGPQFIFQYYREEENGRGNFPPRFSGLQFPNYSSELNVNALELDDSALYLCASSFPPGSSYNEQFFGPGTRLTVL.

The chain links TRBV6-4 to TRBJ2-6; D gene ambiguous. Germline CDR1 reads MRHNA; CDR2 reads SNTAGT. The CDR3 consists of 14 residues. Trimming removed 2 bases from V and 0 bases from J, with 2 bases in between. The CDR3 loop is CASSDLSGANVLTF. The CDR3 coding sequence is TGTGCCAGCAGTGACCTCTCTGGGGCCAACGTCCTGACTTTC.

About this clone: A read error may account for a junction end that differs from germline. This chain joins TRBV7-9 and TRBJ1-5; D is unclear. CDR1 SEHNR and CDR2 FQNEAQ come from the germline V gene (reference sequence). CDR3 length: 13 amino acids. CDR3 nucleotides: TGTTCCAGCAGTATCCAGGGCAATCAGCCCCAGCATTTT. Protein product: CSSSIQGNQPQHF.

V and J are TRBV6-5 and TRBJ2-7, with D maybe TRBD1 (6 bases). The ends were cut back, 7 bases at V and 5 bases at J, with 12 bases in the middle. Germline V gene lookup returns CDR1 MNHEY and CDR2 SVGAGI. The CDR3 sequence is 12 residues long. This CDR3 reads CASKGGTHEQYF. Here the CDR3 DNA reads TGTGCCAGCAAAGGGGGAACCCACGAGCAGTACTTC.

The V call is TRBV7-3, the J call TRBJ2-3; tentatively, D is TRBD1 (5 bases). The CDR3 extends over 15 amino acids. In germline, CDR1 is SGHTA, CDR2 FQGTGA. Deletions cut 2 bases from V and 0 bases from J, with 9 bases between. Here the CDR3 reads CASSLSGHSTDTQYF. Written as DNA, the CDR3 is TGTGCCAGCAGCTTATCTGGACATAGCACAGATACGCAGTATTTT.

The chain carries TRBV5-4 and TRBJ2-1; tentatively, D is TRBD2 (6 bases). Germline CDR1 is SGHNT and CDR2 is YYREEE (reference sequence). The CDR3 sequence is 13 residues long. Deletions cut 0 bases from V and 9 bases from J, with 10 bases between. CDR3: CASSLVSGGEQFF. As DNA, the CDR3 is TGTGCCAGCAGCTTGGTCTCCGGGGGTGAGCAGTTCTTC.

In this sample, this clone turned up a few times. The gene calls are TRBV4-1 and TRBJ2-2; TRBD2 aligns across 12 bases. The CDR3 length is 19 residues. Germline loops: CDR1 MGHRA, CDR2 YSYEKL. V trimming: 1 base; J trimming: 3 bases; junction bases outside the gene matches: 9. The DNA of the CDR3 is TGCGCCAGCAGCCAAGTTCGGTTGACTAGCGGGAGTGACACCGGGGAGCTGTTTTTT. Protein sequence: CASSQVRLTSGSDTGELFF.

This chain joins TRBV15 and TRBJ2-2; perhaps TRBD2 as D (5 bases). Germline assignment: CDR1 LNHNV and CDR2 YYDKDF (reference sequence). The V end was cut by 0 bases, the J end by 5 bases, with 19 bases between. The CDR3 spans 18 residues. Written as DNA, the CDR3 is TGTGCCACCAGCAGAGATAGGAGCGGAACCTCCGAGACCGGGGAGCTGTTTTTT. Protein sequence: CATSRDRSGTSETGELFF. The entire variable domain, with the rest obtained from reference TRBV15 and TRBJ2-2, is as follows: DAMVIQNPRYQVTQFGKPVTLSCSQTLNHNVMYWYQQKSSQAPKLLFHYYDKDFNNEADTPDNFQSRRPNTSFCFLDIRSPGLGDTAMYLCATSRDRSGTSETGELFFGEGSRLTVL.